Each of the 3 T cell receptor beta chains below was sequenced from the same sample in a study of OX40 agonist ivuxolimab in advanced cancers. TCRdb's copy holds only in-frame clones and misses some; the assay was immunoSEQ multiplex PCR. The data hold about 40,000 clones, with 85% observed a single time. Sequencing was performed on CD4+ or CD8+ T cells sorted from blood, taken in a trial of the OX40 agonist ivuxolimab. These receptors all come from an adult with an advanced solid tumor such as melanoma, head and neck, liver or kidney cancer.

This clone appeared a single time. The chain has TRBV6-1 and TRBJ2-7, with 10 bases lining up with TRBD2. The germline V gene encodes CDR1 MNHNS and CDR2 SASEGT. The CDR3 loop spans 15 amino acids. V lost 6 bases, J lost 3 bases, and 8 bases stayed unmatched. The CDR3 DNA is TGTGCCAGCAGGGGAGGATCTAGCGGGGGCTACGAGCAGTACTTC. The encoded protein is CASRGGSSGGYEQYF.

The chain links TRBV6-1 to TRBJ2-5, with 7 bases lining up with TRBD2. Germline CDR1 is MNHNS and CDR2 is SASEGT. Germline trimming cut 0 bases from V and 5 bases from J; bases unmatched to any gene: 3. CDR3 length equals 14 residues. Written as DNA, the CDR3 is TGTGCCAGCAGTGAAGCACGGGGAGGGGAGACCCAGTACTTC. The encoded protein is CASSEARGGETQYF.

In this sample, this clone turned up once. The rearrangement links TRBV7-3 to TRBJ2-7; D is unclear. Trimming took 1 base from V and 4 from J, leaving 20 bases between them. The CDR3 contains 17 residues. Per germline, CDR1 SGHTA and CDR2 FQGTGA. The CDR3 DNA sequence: TGTGCCAGCAGCTTAAGTGGGCTCCGGCCCCCTCAGTACGAGCAGTACTTC. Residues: CASSLSGLRPPQYEQYF.